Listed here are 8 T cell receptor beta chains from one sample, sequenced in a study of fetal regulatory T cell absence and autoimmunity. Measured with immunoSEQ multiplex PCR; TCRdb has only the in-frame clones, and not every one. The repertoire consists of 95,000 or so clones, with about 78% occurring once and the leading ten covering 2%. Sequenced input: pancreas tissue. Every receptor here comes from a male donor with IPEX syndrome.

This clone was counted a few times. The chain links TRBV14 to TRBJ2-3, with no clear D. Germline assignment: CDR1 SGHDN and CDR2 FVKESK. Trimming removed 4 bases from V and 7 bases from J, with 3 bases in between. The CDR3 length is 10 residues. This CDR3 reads CASSPNTQYF. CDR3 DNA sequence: TGTGCCAGCAGCCCAAATACGCAGTATTTT. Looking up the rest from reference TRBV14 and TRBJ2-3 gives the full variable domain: EAGVTQFPSHSVIEKGQTVTLRCDPISGHDNLYWYRRVMGKEIKFLLHFVKESKQDESGMPNNRFLAERTGGTYSTLKVQPAELEDSGVYFCASSPNTQYFGPGTRLTVL.

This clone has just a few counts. For the CDR3, the DNA is TGCGCCAGCAGCCAAGTCGTCGGGAACTATGGCTACACCTTC. Translated: CASSQVVGNYGYTF. The chain employs TRBV4-1 and TRBJ1-2; no clear D. Trimming took 1 base from V and 2 from J, leaving 8 bases between them. This CDR3 has 14 amino acids. CDR1 MGHRA and CDR2 YSYEKL come from the germline V gene.

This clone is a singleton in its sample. This CDR3 reads CAWSVGQGANEQFF. The CDR3 DNA reads TGTGCCTGGAGTGTTGGGCAGGGGGCAAATGAGCAGTTCTTC. The chain carries TRBV30 and TRBJ2-1, with TRBD1 matching over 8 bases. This CDR3 is built from 14 residues. V shed 0 bases and J 7 bases; nucleotides not matched to a gene: 5. CDR1 and CDR2 (germline): GTSNPN, SVGIG (reference sequence).

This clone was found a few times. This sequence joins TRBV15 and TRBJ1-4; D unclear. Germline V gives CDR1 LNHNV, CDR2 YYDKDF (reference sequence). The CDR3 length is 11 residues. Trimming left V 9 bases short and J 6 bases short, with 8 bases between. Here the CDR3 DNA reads TGTGCCACTTTGGAGGATGAAAAACTGTTTTTT. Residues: CATLEDEKLFF.

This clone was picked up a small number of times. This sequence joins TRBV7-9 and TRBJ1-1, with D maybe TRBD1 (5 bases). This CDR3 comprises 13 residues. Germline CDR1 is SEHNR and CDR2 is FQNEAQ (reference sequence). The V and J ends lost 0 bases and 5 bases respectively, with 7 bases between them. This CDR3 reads CASSLARATEAFF. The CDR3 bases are TGTGCCAGCAGCTTAGCCAGGGCAACTGAAGCTTTCTTT.

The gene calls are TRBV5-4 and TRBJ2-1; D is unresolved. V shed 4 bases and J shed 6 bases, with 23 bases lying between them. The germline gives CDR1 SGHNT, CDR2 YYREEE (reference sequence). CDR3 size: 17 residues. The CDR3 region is CASSVAGWVRIGNEQFF. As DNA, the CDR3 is TGTGCCAGCAGCGTTGCCGGTTGGGTCCGTATAGGCAATGAGCAGTTCTTC.

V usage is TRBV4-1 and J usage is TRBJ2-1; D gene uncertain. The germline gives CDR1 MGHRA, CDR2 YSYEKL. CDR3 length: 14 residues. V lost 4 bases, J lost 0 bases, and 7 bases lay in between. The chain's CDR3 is CASSRTSSYNEQFF. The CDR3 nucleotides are TGCGCCAGCAGCCGAACGAGCTCCTACAATGAGCAGTTCTTC.

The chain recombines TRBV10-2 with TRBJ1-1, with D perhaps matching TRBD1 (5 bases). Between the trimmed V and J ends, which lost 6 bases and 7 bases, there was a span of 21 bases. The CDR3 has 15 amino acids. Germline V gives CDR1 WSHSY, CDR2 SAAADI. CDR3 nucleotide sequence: TGCGCCAGCAGGCGCGAAGACAGAGGTTATGGTGAAGCTTTCTTT. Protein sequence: CASRREDRGYGEAFF.